A selection of T cell receptor beta chains follows, all from one sample in a study of blood T cell repertoires in COVID-19. Profiling relied on immunoSEQ multiplex PCR, and the TCRdb table lists in-frame clones only, not all of them. This sample has under 250,000 clones, with about 88% found just once. The specimen sequenced was peripheral blood. These receptors all come from a man aged 45 to 65 with COVID-19, enrolled during active disease. CDR3s include the opening cysteine and the closing phenylalanine or tryptophan. A D gene is named only where the DNA matches it firmly. Clone sizes are given selectively: once, few, many, or a class where the clone is expanded.

clone_size: NA
d_call: TRBD1
v_call: TRBV5-1
j_call: TRBJ2-7
cdr3_aa: CASSFGTADYEQYF
cdr3_nt: TGCGCCAGCAGCTTTGGGACAGCTGACTACGAGCAGTACTTC

clone_size: NA
d_call: TRBD1
v_call: TRBV9
j_call: TRBJ1-4
cdr3_aa: CASSVGLTGDEKLFF
cdr3_nt: TGTGCCAGCAGCGTGGGGTTGACAGGGGATGAAAAACTGTTTTTT

clone_size: NA
d_call: NA
v_call: TRBV5-1
j_call: TRBJ2-1
cdr3_aa: CASSVEGQPYNEQFF
cdr3_nt: TGCGCCAGCAGCGTGGAGGGACAGCCCTACAATGAGCAGTTCTTC

clone_size: few
d_call: TRBD1
v_call: TRBV11-2
j_call: TRBJ2-7
cdr3_aa: CASSRRRTGNHEQYF
cdr3_nt: TGTGCCAGCAGCAGAAGGAGGACAGGGAACCACGAGCAGTACTTC

clone_size: few
d_call: TRBD1
v_call: TRBV19
j_call: TRBJ2-4
cdr3_aa: CATGQGNIQYF
cdr3_nt: TGTGCCACCGGACAGGGAAACATTCAGTACTTC

clone_size: NA
d_call: NA
v_call: TRBV19
j_call: TRBJ1-2
cdr3_aa: CASSPTTANYGYTF
cdr3_nt: TGTGCCAGTAGCCCCACGACAGCAAACTATGGCTACACCTTC

clone_size: NA
d_call: TRBD1
v_call: TRBV15
j_call: TRBJ1-5
cdr3_aa: CATSGQDNQPQHF
cdr3_nt: TGTGCCACCAGCGGACAGGACAATCAGCCCCAGCATTTT

clone_size: NA
d_call: TRBD1
v_call: TRBV19
j_call: TRBJ1-5
cdr3_aa: CASGQVLNQPQHF
cdr3_nt: TGTGCCAGCGGACAGGTTTTAAACCAGCCCCAGCATTTT

clone_size: NA
d_call: NA
v_call: TRBV7-2
j_call: TRBJ1-1
cdr3_aa: CASTSLGGTEAFF
cdr3_nt: TGTGCCAGCACCTCACTGGGGGGCACTGAAGCTTTCTTT

clone_size: NA
d_call: NA
v_call: TRBV19
j_call: TRBJ2-7
cdr3_aa: CASSMVSGFGDYEQYF
cdr3_nt: TGTGCCAGTAGTATGGTTTCCGGGTTCGGGGACTACGAGCAGTACTTC

clone_size: once
d_call: NA
v_call: TRBV7-2
j_call: TRBJ1-2
cdr3_aa: CASSLSWTVNGYTF
cdr3_nt: TGTGCCAGCAGCTTGTCATGGACAGTCAATGGCTACACCTTC

clone_size: NA
d_call: NA
v_call: TRBV7-3
j_call: TRBJ2-1
cdr3_aa: CASSPQYSYNEQFF
cdr3_nt: TGTGCCAGCAGCCCACAATACAGTTACAATGAGCAGTTCTTC

clone_size: NA
d_call: TRBD2
v_call: TRBV5-8
j_call: TRBJ2-3
cdr3_aa: CASSLGGTSGSTDTQYF
cdr3_nt: TGTGCCAGCAGCTTGGGGGGGACTAGCGGTAGCACAGATACGCAGTATTTT

clone_size: NA
d_call: NA
v_call: TRBV9
j_call: TRBJ1-5
cdr3_aa: CASSPSGGDQPQHF
cdr3_nt: TGTGCCAGCAGCCCGAGCGGGGGGGATCAGCCCCAGCATTTT

clone_size: NA
d_call: NA
v_call: TRBV7-6
j_call: TRBJ1-5
cdr3_aa: CASSSGTVGNQPQHF
cdr3_nt: TGTGCCAGCAGCTCCGGGACTGTGGGCAATCAGCCCCAGCATTTT

clone_size: NA
d_call: TRBD1
v_call: TRBV30
j_call: TRBJ1-5
cdr3_aa: CAWSGDRNNQPQHF
cdr3_nt: TGTGCCTGGAGTGGGGACAGGAACAATCAGCCCCAGCATTTT

clone_size: once
d_call: NA
v_call: TRBV6-6
j_call: TRBJ1-2
cdr3_aa: CASSPREGGGKGVRNGYTF
cdr3_nt: TGTGCCAGCAGTCCCCGGGAAGGGGGAGGGAAGGGCGTCAGGAATGGCTACACCTTC

clone_size: once
d_call: TRBD1
v_call: TRBV18
j_call: TRBJ2-1
cdr3_aa: CASSPGQGTYNEQFF
cdr3_nt: TGTGCCAGCAGCCCGGGACAGGGGACTTACAATGAGCAGTTCTTC

clone_size: NA
d_call: TRBD1
v_call: TRBV29-1
j_call: TRBJ2-7
cdr3_aa: CSVEGTGAYEQYF
cdr3_nt: TGCAGCGTTGAGGGTACAGGGGCCTACGAGCAGTACTTC

clone_size: NA
d_call: NA
v_call: TRBV3-1/TRBV3-2
j_call: TRBJ2-7
cdr3_aa: CASSQEGLEQYF
cdr3_nt: TGTGCCAGCAGCCAAGAAGGACTCGAGCAGTACTTC

clone_size: NA
d_call: TRBD1
v_call: TRBV6-5
j_call: TRBJ1-1
cdr3_aa: CASRATGQGLPEAFF
cdr3_nt: TGTGCCAGCAGGGCAACCGGACAGGGGCTACCTGAAGCTTTCTTT

clone_size: NA
d_call: NA
v_call: TRBV19
j_call: TRBJ1-2
cdr3_aa: CASSGQGRSLNYGYTF
cdr3_nt: TGTGCCAGTAGTGGGCAGGGGCGCTCCCTCAACTATGGCTACACCTTC

clone_size: NA
d_call: NA
v_call: TRBV5-4
j_call: TRBJ2-7
cdr3_aa: CASSLRTQARSYEQYF
cdr3_nt: TGTGCCAGCAGCTTAAGAACACAGGCCAGGAGCTACGAGCAGTACTTC

clone_size: few
d_call: TRBD1
v_call: TRBV28
j_call: TRBJ1-2
cdr3_aa: CASSLTIGTGYGYTF
cdr3_nt: TGTGCCAGCAGTTTAACTATCGGGACAGGCTATGGCTACACCTTC

clone_size: NA
d_call: NA
v_call: TRBV28
j_call: TRBJ1-5
cdr3_aa: CASSSSNQAQHF
cdr3_nt: TGTGCCAGCAGTTCCTCTAATCAGGCCCAGCATTTT

clone_size: NA
d_call: TRBD1
v_call: TRBV5-1
j_call: TRBJ2-5
cdr3_aa: CASSLGDSQETQYF
cdr3_nt: TGCGCCAGCAGCTTGGGGGACAGCCAAGAGACCCAGTACTTC

clone_size: NA
d_call: NA
v_call: TRBV2
j_call: TRBJ2-5
cdr3_aa: CASSESQGTFQETQYF
cdr3_nt: TGTGCCAGCAGTGAATCCCAGGGTACCTTCCAAGAGACCCAGTACTTC

clone_size: NA
d_call: NA
v_call: TRBV7-6
j_call: TRBJ1-4
cdr3_aa: CASSLSGTSTNEKLFF
cdr3_nt: TGTGCCAGCAGCTTATCCGGGACAAGCACTAATGAAAAACTGTTTTTT

clone_size: NA
d_call: TRBD1
v_call: TRBV15
j_call: TRBJ2-1
cdr3_aa: CATSRKTGGEQFF
cdr3_nt: TGTGCCACCAGCAGAAAGACAGGGGGTGAGCAGTTCTTC

clone_size: NA
d_call: NA
v_call: TRBV2
j_call: TRBJ1-1
cdr3_aa: CASSEVGMNTEAFF
cdr3_nt: TGTGCCAGCAGTGAAGTCGGGATGAACACTGAAGCTTTCTTT